These T cell receptor beta chains were read from a single sample in a study of cytomegalovirus exposure and HLA in healthy donors. Some clones are missing from TCRdb's copy, which holds only in-frame ones; the method was immunoSEQ multiplex PCR. The table includes approximately 120,000 clones, roughly 94% detected once. The sequencing sample was made of PBMCs. All receptors derive from a woman aged 18-30 years in good health and CMV-seronegative. Each CDR3 is given with its conserved first and last residue. The order of the fields is CDR3 length, clone size, D gene, J gene, V gene, CDR3 DNA, CDR3 protein. The D gene is left open where the match is weak. Size is stated for part of the rows, as once, few or many counts, or as a class when the clone is expanded.

CDR3 length: 14; clone size: .; D gene: TRBD1; J gene: TRBJ1-4; V gene: TRBV6-5; CDR3 DNA: TGTGCCAGCAGTGGGACAGGATTTAAGGAAAAACTGTTTTTT; CDR3 protein: CASSGTGFKEKLFF
CDR3 length: 13; clone size: .; D gene: .; J gene: TRBJ1-2; V gene: TRBV5-6; CDR3 DNA: TGTGCCAGCAGCCCCGAGGGGGTGGATGGCTACACCTTC; CDR3 protein: CASSPEGVDGYTF
CDR3 length: 13; clone size: .; D gene: .; J gene: TRBJ2-7; V gene: TRBV29-1; CDR3 DNA: TGCAGCGTTGAGATTTTTGGGCAGGGCGAGCAGTACTTC; CDR3 protein: CSVEIFGQGEQYF
CDR3 length: 15; clone size: .; D gene: TRBD2; J gene: TRBJ2-1; V gene: TRBV11-1; CDR3 DNA: TGTGCCAGCAGCTTATCCGGCGGGGGGCTCCTCGGGCAGTTCTTC; CDR3 protein: CASSLSGGGLLGQFF
CDR3 length: 13; clone size: .; D gene: .; J gene: TRBJ2-3; V gene: TRBV5-1; CDR3 DNA: TGCGCCAGCAGCTTGGAGAGGACAGATACGCAGTATTTT; CDR3 protein: CASSLERTDTQYF
CDR3 length: 14; clone size: .; D gene: .; J gene: TRBJ1-1; V gene: TRBV6-5; CDR3 DNA: TGTGCCAGCAGTTACTCCAGGAAGAACACTGAAGCTTTCTTT; CDR3 protein: CASSYSRKNTEAFF
CDR3 length: 11; clone size: .; D gene: .; J gene: TRBJ2-1; V gene: TRBV28; CDR3 DNA: TGTGCCAGCAGTTTTCTGAATGAGCAGTTCTTC; CDR3 protein: CASSFLNEQFF
CDR3 length: 14; clone size: .; D gene: .; J gene: TRBJ1-1; V gene: TRBV9; CDR3 DNA: TGTGCCAGCAGCGCACAGGTATTGAACACTGAAGCTTTCTTT; CDR3 protein: CASSAQVLNTEAFF
CDR3 length: 13; clone size: once; D gene: TRBD2; J gene: TRBJ2-1; V gene: TRBV28; CDR3 DNA: TGTGCCAGCAGGGGAGGGCCCTACAATGAGCAGTTCTTC; CDR3 protein: CASRGGPYNEQFF
CDR3 length: 14; clone size: .; D gene: TRBD1; J gene: TRBJ1-2; V gene: TRBV6-5; CDR3 DNA: TGTGCCACCCGACCACGACAGGGGGCCTATGGCTACACCTTC; CDR3 protein: CATRPRQGAYGYTF
CDR3 length: 14; clone size: .; D gene: TRBD1; J gene: TRBJ2-3; V gene: TRBV5-4; CDR3 DNA: TGTGCCAGCAGCTTGTGGACAGGGGACGATACGCAGTATTTT; CDR3 protein: CASSLWTGDDTQYF
CDR3 length: 14; clone size: .; D gene: .; J gene: TRBJ1-2; V gene: TRBV28; CDR3 DNA: TGTGCCAGCAGATATTCCGGGAGGACGAGTGGCTACACCTTC; CDR3 protein: CASRYSGRTSGYTF
CDR3 length: 16; clone size: .; D gene: .; J gene: TRBJ2-1; V gene: TRBV7-9; CDR3 DNA: TGTGCCAGCAGCTTAGCTCTTGGGCTAGCTATGGTTGAGCAGTTCTTC; CDR3 protein: CASSLALGLAMVEQFF
CDR3 length: 15; clone size: once; D gene: TRBD2; J gene: TRBJ2-7; V gene: TRBV2; CDR3 DNA: TGTGCCAGCAGTGGACTAGCGGGGGGGAGTAACGAGCAGTACTTC; CDR3 protein: CASSGLAGGSNEQYF
CDR3 length: 15; clone size: .; D gene: TRBD1; J gene: TRBJ1-1; V gene: TRBV28; CDR3 DNA: TGTGCCAGCAGTCTCTGGACAGGGGAGGTCACTGAAGCTTTCTTT; CDR3 protein: CASSLWTGEVTEAFF
CDR3 length: 16; clone size: .; D gene: TRBD2; J gene: TRBJ2-1; V gene: TRBV27; CDR3 DNA: TGTGCCAGCACCCCGGGGATGGGGGCGGGAGGCAATGAGCAGTTCTTC; CDR3 protein: CASTPGMGAGGNEQFF
CDR3 length: 15; clone size: .; D gene: TRBD1; J gene: TRBJ2-7; V gene: TRBV30; CDR3 DNA: TGTGCCTGGAGTTCTTCCGGGACAGCTTCCTACGAGCAGTACTTC; CDR3 protein: CAWSSSGTASYEQYF
CDR3 length: 14; clone size: .; D gene: TRBD1; J gene: TRBJ1-2; V gene: TRBV13; CDR3 DNA: TGTGCCAGCAGAACTCAGGGGGTGAGCTATGGCTACACCTTC; CDR3 protein: CASRTQGVSYGYTF
CDR3 length: 12; clone size: .; D gene: .; J gene: TRBJ1-5; V gene: TRBV13; CDR3 DNA: TGTGCCAGCAGCCTTAAGGGGTCACTCCAGCATTTT; CDR3 protein: CASSLKGSLQHF
CDR3 length: 16; clone size: .; D gene: TRBD1; J gene: TRBJ2-3; V gene: TRBV29-1; CDR3 DNA: TGCAGCGTTTACGTAGGGACAGGGACTAGCACAGATACGCAGTATTTT; CDR3 protein: CSVYVGTGTSTDTQYF
CDR3 length: 17; clone size: .; D gene: TRBD2; J gene: TRBJ2-1; V gene: TRBV14; CDR3 DNA: TGTGCCAGCAGCCAAGGAGATGAGCGGGAGGGAATACTCGGGCAGTTCTTC; CDR3 protein: CASSQGDEREGILGQFF
CDR3 length: 11; clone size: .; D gene: .; J gene: TRBJ1-4; V gene: TRBV28; CDR3 DNA: TGTGCCAGCCGAGATAATGAAAAACTGTTTTTT; CDR3 protein: CASRDNEKLFF
CDR3 length: 12; clone size: .; D gene: .; J gene: TRBJ2-2; V gene: TRBV27; CDR3 DNA: TGTGCCAGCAGTTTGGGGACAGGGGAGCTGTTTTTT; CDR3 protein: CASSLGTGELFF
CDR3 length: 16; clone size: once; D gene: TRBD1; J gene: TRBJ1-5; V gene: TRBV6-6; CDR3 DNA: TGTGCCAGCAGTTACTCCGACAGGGGGCGGAATCAGCCCCAGCATTTT; CDR3 protein: CASSYSDRGRNQPQHF
CDR3 length: 15; clone size: .; D gene: TRBD2; J gene: TRBJ2-3; V gene: TRBV7-3; CDR3 DNA: TGTGCCAGCAGCTTACTTGCGGGAGGGGGAGATACGCAGTATTTT; CDR3 protein: CASSLLAGGGDTQYF
CDR3 length: 15; clone size: .; D gene: TRBD1; J gene: TRBJ1-5; V gene: TRBV6-5; CDR3 DNA: TGTGCCAGCAGTTCCTCGGACAGGGGCGGACAGCCCCAGCATTTT; CDR3 protein: CASSSSDRGGQPQHF
CDR3 length: 16; clone size: .; D gene: .; J gene: TRBJ2-5; V gene: TRBV30; CDR3 DNA: TGTGCCTGGAGTGGCCCCAGTAGGGGGGGCCGGGAGACCCAGTACTTC; CDR3 protein: CAWSGPSRGGRETQYF
CDR3 length: 13; clone size: .; D gene: TRBD1; J gene: TRBJ1-2; V gene: TRBV25-1; CDR3 DNA: TGTGCCAGCTGGACAGGGGGATGGGATGGCTACACCTTC; CDR3 protein: CASWTGGWDGYTF
CDR3 length: 13; clone size: .; D gene: .; J gene: TRBJ1-4; V gene: TRBV9; CDR3 DNA: TGTGCCAGCAGCGTAGGCAGGGATGAAAAACTGTTTTTT; CDR3 protein: CASSVGRDEKLFF
CDR3 length: 11; clone size: .; D gene: .; J gene: TRBJ2-1; V gene: TRBV6-6; CDR3 DNA: TGTGCCAGCACCCTTCTCAATGAGCAGTTCTTC; CDR3 protein: CASTLLNEQFF
CDR3 length: 17; clone size: .; D gene: TRBD1; J gene: TRBJ2-1; V gene: TRBV10-1; CDR3 DNA: TGCGCCAGCAGTGAGGATGGACAGGGGTCGGGCTACAATGAGCAGTTCTTC; CDR3 protein: CASSEDGQGSGYNEQFF
CDR3 length: 17; clone size: .; D gene: TRBD2; J gene: TRBJ2-2; V gene: TRBV9; CDR3 DNA: TGTGCCAGCAGCGTAGGGGCGGGGGACGCGAACACCGGGGAGCTGTTTTTT; CDR3 protein: CASSVGAGDANTGELFF
CDR3 length: 14; clone size: once; D gene: .; J gene: TRBJ2-1; V gene: TRBV6-1; CDR3 DNA: TGTGCCAGCAGACTGGGGAGACTCCTGGATGAGCAGTTCTTC; CDR3 protein: CASRLGRLLDEQFF
CDR3 length: 15; clone size: .; D gene: TRBD2; J gene: TRBJ2-1; V gene: TRBV9; CDR3 DNA: TGTGCCAGCAGCGTAGGGACTAGCGGGGTCGATGAGCAGTTCTTC; CDR3 protein: CASSVGTSGVDEQFF
CDR3 length: 13; clone size: .; D gene: .; J gene: TRBJ2-5; V gene: TRBV5-8; CDR3 DNA: TGTGCCAGCAGCACCAGGGGTTCAGAGACCCAGTACTTC; CDR3 protein: CASSTRGSETQYF
CDR3 length: 16; clone size: .; D gene: TRBD2; J gene: TRBJ2-3; V gene: TRBV6-4; CDR3 DNA: TGTGCCAGCAGTGTCAGTAGCGGGAGGAGCACAGATACGCAGTATTTT; CDR3 protein: CASSVSSGRSTDTQYF
CDR3 length: 15; clone size: .; D gene: TRBD1; J gene: TRBJ1-5; V gene: TRBV19; CDR3 DNA: TGTGCCAGTAGTACAGGGGGCGCGAGGAGTCAGCCCCAGCATTTT; CDR3 protein: CASSTGGARSQPQHF
CDR3 length: 13; clone size: .; D gene: .; J gene: TRBJ1-1; V gene: TRBV7-3; CDR3 DNA: TGTGCCAGCAGCTTAGGGCAAAACACTGAAGCTTTCTTT; CDR3 protein: CASSLGQNTEAFF
CDR3 length: 16; clone size: .; D gene: .; J gene: TRBJ1-5; V gene: TRBV28; CDR3 DNA: TGTGCCAGCAGTTTAGGGGGACACATAATTCATCAGCCCCAGCATTTT; CDR3 protein: CASSLGGHIIHQPQHF
CDR3 length: 15; clone size: .; D gene: TRBD2; J gene: TRBJ2-1; V gene: TRBV11-2; CDR3 DNA: TGTGCCAGCAGCTTAGATAGCGGGAGTCTAAATGAGCAGTTCTTC; CDR3 protein: CASSLDSGSLNEQFF
CDR3 length: 15; clone size: once; D gene: TRBD1; J gene: TRBJ2-7; V gene: TRBV4-1; CDR3 DNA: TGCGCCAGCAGCCAAGATGAGGGACAGGGATACGAGCAGTACTTC; CDR3 protein: CASSQDEGQGYEQYF
CDR3 length: 15; clone size: .; D gene: TRBD1; J gene: TRBJ2-3; V gene: TRBV2; CDR3 DNA: TGTGCCAGCAGTGGGGACAGGGGTATCACAGATACGCAGTATTTT; CDR3 protein: CASSGDRGITDTQYF
CDR3 length: 14; clone size: .; D gene: .; J gene: TRBJ2-3; V gene: TRBV28; CDR3 DNA: TGTGCCAGCAGTACCTCCGGAGGGACAGATACGCAGTATTTT; CDR3 protein: CASSTSGGTDTQYF